This T cell receptor beta chain appears in the sequencing data of a study of blood T cells in healthy people across ages. General study points: Bulk PBMC profiling left naive and antigen-experienced comparisons inconclusive.

Primed by a sample-barcoded 5' primer and a J-beta primer mix, a second PCR proceeded for 7 to 11 cycles. MiXCR, applied by TCRdb to the 5' RACE reads, yields one record per CDR3 protein. The repertoire consists of approximately 940,000 distinct CDR3 sequences, with about 48% occurring once and the leading ten covering 13%. Each donor was a healthy Caucasian individual from Russia, aged about 6 to 100. Per sample, a minimum of 6.5 million PBMCs were isolated. Concerning this clonotype: The antigen is undetermined.

CDR1 and CDR2 (germline): MNHEY, SVGAGI. This CDR3 contains 15 residues. V lost 4 bases and J lost 1; bases outside the gene matches: 5. The sequenced sample consisted of blood. J is TRBJ2-7 and V is TRBV6-5; TRBD1 agrees at 9 bases. This sequence was found in a man aged 25-45 years in good health. CDR3 bases: TGTGCCAGCAGTTCGGCCGGGACAGGGTCCTACGAGCAGTACTTC. Translation: CASSSAGTGSYEQYF.